This TCR beta chain came from a study of metastatic and nonmetastatic thyroid tumors. There were no patients who had received any treatment before thyroid surgery. TCRdb re-called the PCR reads through MiXCR. The sample consists of under 50,000 clones, approximately 20% of them appearing once. Deletions cut 0 bases from V and 7 bases from J, with 12 bases between. The germline CDR1 and CDR2 sequences are MNHEY and SVGAGI. The CDR3 contains 15 residues. The table lists this clone with many counts. The clonotype comes from a male donor with papillary thyroid cancer or a benign thyroid nodule (not recorded which). Some clones in this sample may be carry-over from other donors' samples. Sequenced material: blood. The V call is TRBV6-5, the J call TRBJ2-2; no firm D call. The CDR3 nucleotides are TGTGCCAGCAGTTACTCCCTTTCTGGCAACGGGGAGCTGTTTTTT. Encoded protein: CASSYSLSGNGELFF.